This entry features one TCR beta chain sequence. Input per replicate PCR of unsorted PBMC was about 300 ng DNA, corresponding to 25,000 to 30,000 T cell genomes. Here immunoSEQ multiplex PCR was the method, and the copy in TCRdb shows in-frame clones only, minus some. This sample carries about 490,000 clones, 76% of them seen once, and the ten largest clones take 13%. The source of the sample is a study of shared clonotypes between healthy human individuals. Germline CDR1 is WSHSY and CDR2 is SAAADI. The CDR3 is 16 amino acids. Trimming cost V 3 bases and J 8 bases, with 20 bases left between them. HIV-negative, healthy adults without recent acute infections or vaccinations were the donors. Genomic DNA for unsorted samples was obtained from about 90 million PBMCs.

The sequence was obtained from a woman between 40 and 55 years old in good health. Some clones in this sample may be carry-over from other donors' samples. The chain couples TRBV10-2 to TRBJ2-1, with TRBD2 as a possible D gene (6 bases). Specimen: PBMCs. Here the CDR3 DNA reads TGCGCCAGCAGTGACCCCGCCAGCGGGCGAGGGTATGAGCAGTTCTTC. Its protein product is CASSDPASGRGYEQFF.